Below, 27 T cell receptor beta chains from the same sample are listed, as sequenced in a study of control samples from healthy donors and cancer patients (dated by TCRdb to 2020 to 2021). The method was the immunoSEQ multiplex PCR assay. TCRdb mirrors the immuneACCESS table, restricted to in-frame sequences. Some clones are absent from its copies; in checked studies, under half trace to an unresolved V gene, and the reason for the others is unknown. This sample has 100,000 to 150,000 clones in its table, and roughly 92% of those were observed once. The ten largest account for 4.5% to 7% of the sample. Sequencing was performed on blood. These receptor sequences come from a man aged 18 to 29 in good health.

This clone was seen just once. The CDR3 sequence: CASSQSSRGLGTEAFF. The CDR3 nucleotides are TGTGCCAGCAGCCAAAGCTCTAGGGGGCTGGGAACTGAAGCTTTCTTT. The V gene is TRBV7-2, the J gene TRBJ1-1; 7 bases align to TRBD1. Germline CDR1 and CDR2: SGHTA and FQGNSA. Trimming cost V 5 bases and J 5 bases; bases outside gene matches: 14. This CDR3 is built from 16 residues.

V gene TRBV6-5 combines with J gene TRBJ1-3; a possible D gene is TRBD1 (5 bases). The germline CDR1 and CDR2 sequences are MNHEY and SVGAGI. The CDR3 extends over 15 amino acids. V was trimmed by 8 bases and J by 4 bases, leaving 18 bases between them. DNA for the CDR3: TGTGCCAGCGGACGTGGGGGGGACTCAGGAAACACCATATATTTT. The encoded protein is CASGRGGDSGNTIYF.

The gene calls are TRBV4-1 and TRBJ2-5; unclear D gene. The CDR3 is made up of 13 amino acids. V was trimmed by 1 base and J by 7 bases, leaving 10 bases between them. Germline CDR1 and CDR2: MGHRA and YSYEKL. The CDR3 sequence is CASSQALGRTQYF. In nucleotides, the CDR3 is TGCGCCAGCAGCCAAGCCCTCGGTCGGACCCAGTACTTC.

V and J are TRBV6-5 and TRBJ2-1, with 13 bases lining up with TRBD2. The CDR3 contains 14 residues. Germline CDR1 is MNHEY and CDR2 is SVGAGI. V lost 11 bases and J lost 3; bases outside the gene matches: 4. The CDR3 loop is CAAGTSGVYNEQFF. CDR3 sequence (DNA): TGTGCCGCGGGGACTAGCGGGGTCTACAATGAGCAGTTCTTC.

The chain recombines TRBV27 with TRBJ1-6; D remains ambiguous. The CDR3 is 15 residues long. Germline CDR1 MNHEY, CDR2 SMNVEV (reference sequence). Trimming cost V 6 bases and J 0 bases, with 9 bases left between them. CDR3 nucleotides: TGTGCCAGCAGCTACGGGAGCTCCTATAATTCACCCCTCCACTTT. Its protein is CASSYGSSYNSPLHF.

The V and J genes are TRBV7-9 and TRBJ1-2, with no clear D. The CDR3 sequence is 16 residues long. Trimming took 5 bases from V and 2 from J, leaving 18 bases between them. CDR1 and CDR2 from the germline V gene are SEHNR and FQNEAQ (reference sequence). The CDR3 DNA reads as TGTGCCAGCAGCCCCTGGACTTCACCTATAAACTATGGCTACACCTTC. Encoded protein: CASSPWTSPINYGYTF. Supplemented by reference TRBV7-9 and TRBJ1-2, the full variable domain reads DTGVSQNPRHKITKRGQNVTFRCDPISEHNRLYWYRQTLGQGPEFLTYFQNEAQLEKSRLLSDRFSAERPKGSFSTLEIQRTEQGDSAMYLCASSPWTSPINYGYTFGSGTRLTVV.

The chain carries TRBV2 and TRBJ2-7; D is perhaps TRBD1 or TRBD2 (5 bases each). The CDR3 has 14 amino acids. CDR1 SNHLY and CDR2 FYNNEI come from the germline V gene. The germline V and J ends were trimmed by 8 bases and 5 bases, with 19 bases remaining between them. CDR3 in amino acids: CASSKLYLGDEQYF. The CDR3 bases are TGTGCCAGCTCGAAATTGTACCTGGGGGACGAGCAGTACTTC.

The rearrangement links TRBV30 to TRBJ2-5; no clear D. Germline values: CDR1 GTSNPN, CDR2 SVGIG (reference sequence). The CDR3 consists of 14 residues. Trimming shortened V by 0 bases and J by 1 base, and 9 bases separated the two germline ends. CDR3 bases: TGTGCCTGGAGTGTATCCGGAGCCCAAGAGACCCAGTACTTC. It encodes CAWSVSGAQETQYF.

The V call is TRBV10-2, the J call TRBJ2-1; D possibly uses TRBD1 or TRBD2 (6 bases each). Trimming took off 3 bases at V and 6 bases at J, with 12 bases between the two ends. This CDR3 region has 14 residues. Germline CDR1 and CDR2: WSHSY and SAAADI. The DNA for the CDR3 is TGCGCCAGCAGTGAAAGGGGGGCCCTCAATGAGCAGTTCTTC. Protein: CASSERGALNEQFF.

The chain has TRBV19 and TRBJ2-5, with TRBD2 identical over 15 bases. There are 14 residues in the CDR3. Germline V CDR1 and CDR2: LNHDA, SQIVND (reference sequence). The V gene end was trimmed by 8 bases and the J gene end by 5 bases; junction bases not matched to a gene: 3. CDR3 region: CASGLAGGLETQYF. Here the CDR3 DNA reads TGTGCCAGTGGACTAGCGGGGGGGCTTGAGACCCAGTACTTC. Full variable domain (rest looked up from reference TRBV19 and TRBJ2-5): DGGITQSPKYLFRKEGQNVTLSCEQNLNHDAMYWYRQDPGQGLRLIYYSQIVNDFQKGDIAEGYSVSREKKESFPLTVTSAQKNPTAFYLCASGLAGGLETQYFGPGTRLLVL.

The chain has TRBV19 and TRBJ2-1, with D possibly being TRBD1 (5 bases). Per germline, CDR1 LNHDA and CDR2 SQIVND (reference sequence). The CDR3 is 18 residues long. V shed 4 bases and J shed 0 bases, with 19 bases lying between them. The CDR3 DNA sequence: TGTGCCAGTAGTACCTACCCTGACAGCTACAGCTCCTACAATGAGCAGTTCTTC. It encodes CASSTYPDSYSSYNEQFF.

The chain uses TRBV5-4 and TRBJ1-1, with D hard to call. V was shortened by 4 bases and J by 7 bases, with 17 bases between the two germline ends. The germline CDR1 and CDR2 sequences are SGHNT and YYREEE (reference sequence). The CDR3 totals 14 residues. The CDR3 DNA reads TGTGCCAGCAGCCCATCCCCCCGGCTCCTTGAAGCTTTCTTT. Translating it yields CASSPSPRLLEAFF.

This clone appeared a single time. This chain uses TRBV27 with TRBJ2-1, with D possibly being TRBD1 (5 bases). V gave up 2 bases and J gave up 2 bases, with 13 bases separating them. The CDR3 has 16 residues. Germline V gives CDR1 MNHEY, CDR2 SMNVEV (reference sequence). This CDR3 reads CASSLNSAGPYNEQFF. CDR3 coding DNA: TGTGCCAGCAGTTTAAACTCGGCAGGGCCCTACAATGAGCAGTTCTTC.

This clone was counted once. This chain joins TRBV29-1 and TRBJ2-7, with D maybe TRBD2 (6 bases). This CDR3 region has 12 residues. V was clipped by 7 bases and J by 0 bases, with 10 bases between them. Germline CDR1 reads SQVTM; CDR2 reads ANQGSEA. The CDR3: CSAGGSSYEQYF. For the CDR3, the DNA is TGCAGCGCCGGGGGTAGCTCCTACGAGCAGTACTTC.

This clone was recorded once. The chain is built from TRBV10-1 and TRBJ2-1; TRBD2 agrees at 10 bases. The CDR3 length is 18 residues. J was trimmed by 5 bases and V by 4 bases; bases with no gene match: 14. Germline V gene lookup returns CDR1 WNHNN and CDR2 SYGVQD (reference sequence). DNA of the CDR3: TGCGCCAGCAGTGGGGGATCCCCCAGCGGGGGGGCCGACAATGAGCAGTTCTTC. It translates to CASSGGSPSGGADNEQFF.

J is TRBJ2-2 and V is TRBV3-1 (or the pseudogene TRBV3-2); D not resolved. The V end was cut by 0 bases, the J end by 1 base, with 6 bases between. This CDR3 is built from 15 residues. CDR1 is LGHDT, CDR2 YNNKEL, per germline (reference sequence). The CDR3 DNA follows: TGTGCCAGCAGCCAAGAAGGAGTGAACACCGGGGAGCTGTTTTTT. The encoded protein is CASSQEGVNTGELFF.

CDR3 DNA sequence: TGTGCCAGCAGCTTGGAAGGATTTAGCTCCTACAATGAGCAGTTCTTC. The encoded protein is CASSLEGFSSYNEQFF. V usage is TRBV5-6 and J usage is TRBJ2-1; D not resolved. The CDR3 contains 16 residues. Trimming removed 0 bases from V and 0 bases from J, with 10 bases in between. The germline CDR1 and CDR2 sequences are SGHDT and YYEEEE. Full variable domain (rest looked up from reference TRBV5-6 and TRBJ2-1): DAGVTQSPTHLIKTRGQQVTLRCSPKSGHDTVSWYQQALGQGPQFIFQYYEEEERQRGNFPDRFSGHQFPNYSSELNVNALLLGDSALYLCASSLEGFSSYNEQFFGPGTRLTVL.

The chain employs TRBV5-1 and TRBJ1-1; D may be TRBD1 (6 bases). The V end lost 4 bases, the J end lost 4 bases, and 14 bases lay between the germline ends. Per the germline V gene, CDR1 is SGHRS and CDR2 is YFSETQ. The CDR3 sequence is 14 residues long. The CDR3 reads CASSREQGFTEAFF. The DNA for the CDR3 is TGCGCCAGCAGCCGAGAGCAGGGGTTCACTGAAGCTTTCTTT.

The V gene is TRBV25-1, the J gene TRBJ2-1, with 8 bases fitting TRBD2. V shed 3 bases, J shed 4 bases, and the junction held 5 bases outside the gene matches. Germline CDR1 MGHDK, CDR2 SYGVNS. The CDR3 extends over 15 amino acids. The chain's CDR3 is CASSDPGGHYNEQFF. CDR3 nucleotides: TGTGCCAGCAGTGACCCGGGGGGGCATTACAATGAGCAGTTCTTC.

The CDR3 protein is CASSFGTSFFSNYGYTF. The CDR3 coding sequence is TGTGCCAGCAGCTTCGGGACAAGTTTCTTTTCTAACTATGGCTACACCTTC. The chain recombines TRBV7-2 with TRBJ1-2; weak D call: TRBD1 (6 bases). CDR3 length equals 17 residues. V shed 3 bases and J shed 0 bases, with 17 bases lying between them. Germline V CDR1 and CDR2: SGHTA, FQGNSA.

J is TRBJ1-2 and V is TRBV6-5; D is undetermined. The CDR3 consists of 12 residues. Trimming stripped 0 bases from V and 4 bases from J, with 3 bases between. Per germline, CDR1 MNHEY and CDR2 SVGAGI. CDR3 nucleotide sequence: TGTGCCAGCAGTTACTCGAGCTATGGCTACACCTTC. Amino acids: CASSYSSYGYTF.

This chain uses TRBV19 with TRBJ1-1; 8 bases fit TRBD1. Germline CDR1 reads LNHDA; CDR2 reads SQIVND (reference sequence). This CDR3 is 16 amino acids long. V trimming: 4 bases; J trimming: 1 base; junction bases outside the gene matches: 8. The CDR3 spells CASSRGWGTGNTEAFF. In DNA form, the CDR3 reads TGTGCCAGTAGTAGGGGGTGGGGGACAGGGAACACTGAAGCTTTCTTT.

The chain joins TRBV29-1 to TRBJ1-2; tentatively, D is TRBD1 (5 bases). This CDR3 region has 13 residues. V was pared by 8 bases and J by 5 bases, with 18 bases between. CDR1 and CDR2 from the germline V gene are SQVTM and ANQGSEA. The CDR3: CSSGAAEEYGYTF. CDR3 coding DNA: TGCAGCTCCGGGGCTGCCGAGGAGTATGGCTACACCTTC.

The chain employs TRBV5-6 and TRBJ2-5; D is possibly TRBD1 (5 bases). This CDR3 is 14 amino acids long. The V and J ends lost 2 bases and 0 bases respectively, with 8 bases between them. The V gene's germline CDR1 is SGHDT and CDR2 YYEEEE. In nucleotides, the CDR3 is TGTGCCAGCAGCTTTGACAGAAACCAAGAGACCCAGTACTTC. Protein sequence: CASSFDRNQETQYF.

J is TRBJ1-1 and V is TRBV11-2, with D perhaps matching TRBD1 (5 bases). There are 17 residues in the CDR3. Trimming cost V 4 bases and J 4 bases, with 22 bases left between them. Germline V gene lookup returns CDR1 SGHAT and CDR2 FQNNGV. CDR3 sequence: CASSSRAGLLLPTEAFF. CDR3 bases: TGTGCCAGCAGCTCAAGAGCAGGGTTGCTTTTACCCACTGAAGCTTTCTTT.

CDR3 coding DNA: TGTGCCAGCAGTGAATCGGGACTAGCCCACTACAATGAGCAGTTCTTC. Translation gives CASSESGLAHYNEQFF. The gene calls are TRBV2 and TRBJ2-1; TRBD2 matches 9 bases. There are 16 residues in the CDR3. From germline, CDR1 is SNHLY and CDR2 FYNNEI. The trim removed 2 bases at V and 3 bases at J, leaving 5 bases unmatched.

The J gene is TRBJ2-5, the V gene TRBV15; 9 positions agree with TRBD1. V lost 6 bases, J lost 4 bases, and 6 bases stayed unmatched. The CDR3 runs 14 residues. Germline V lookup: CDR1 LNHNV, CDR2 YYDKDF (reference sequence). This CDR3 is CATRRGQGSETQYF. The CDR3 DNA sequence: TGTGCCACCAGAAGGGGACAGGGTTCAGAGACCCAGTACTTC.